The 24 T cell receptor beta chains reported below all come from one sample, sequenced in a study of cytomegalovirus exposure and HLA in healthy donors. 13 Jbeta primers and 60 Vbeta primers were used for the PCR. The data were produced by immunoSEQ multiplex PCR, yet TCRdb's version contains in-frame clones alone and is incomplete. The table has about 120,000 clones, around 10% seen once. The sequencing sample was made of PBMCs. The receptors shown here come from a man aged 25 to 45 in good health and CMV-seronegative.

The gene calls are TRBV14 and TRBJ1-2, with 7 bases lining up with TRBD1. Looked up from germline, CDR1 is SGHDN and CDR2 is FVKESK. The CDR3 extends over 14 amino acids. Unmatched junction bases numbered 4, after V lost 0 bases and J lost 6 bases. The CDR3 region is CASSQEGRGDGYTF. The CDR3 DNA follows: TGTGCCAGCAGCCAAGAAGGCAGGGGGGATGGCTACACCTTC.

This sequence joins TRBV5-1 and TRBJ2-7; 10 bases map to TRBD1. The CDR3 spans 14 residues. The J segment lost 2 bases and the V segment lost 4 bases, leaving 3 bases of the junction unmatched. Germline values: CDR1 SGHRS, CDR2 YFSETQ. CDR3 sequence: CASSPGTGAYEQYF. The CDR3, as DNA: TGCGCCAGCAGCCCCGGGACAGGGGCCTACGAGCAGTACTTC.

The rearrangement joins TRBV7-2 to TRBJ2-5; a possible D gene is TRBD1 (5 bases). Per the germline V gene, CDR1 is SGHTA and CDR2 is FQGNSA. V was cut by 2 bases and J by 0 bases, with 10 bases left in between. This CDR3 contains 15 residues. The CDR3 is CASSLQAGYQETQYF. The CDR3 bases are TGTGCCAGCAGCTTACAGGCAGGGTACCAAGAGACCCAGTACTTC.

The chain uses TRBV27 and TRBJ1-4; tentatively, D is TRBD1 (5 bases). The CDR3 has 13 amino acids. V lost 5 bases to trimming and J lost 8 bases, with 12 bases between them. CDR1 and CDR2 (germline): MNHEY, SMNVEV (reference sequence). CDR3 sequence (DNA): TGTGCCAGCAGTACCGGGGGTTCGGAAAAACTGTTTTTT. It specifies CASSTGGSEKLFF.

The CDR3 coding sequence is TGTGCCTGGAGTTTGGGAGGAGGGGAAAAACTGTTTTTT. Encoded protein: CAWSLGGGEKLFF. The V call is TRBV30, the J call TRBJ1-4, with unresolved D. Trimming took 2 bases from V and 8 from J, leaving 12 bases between them. This CDR3 has 13 amino acids. Germline V gene sequence: CDR1 GTSNPN, CDR2 SVGIG (reference sequence). The whole variable domain, remainder taken from reference TRBV30 and TRBJ1-4, is SQTIHQWPATLVQPVGSPLSLECTVEGTSNPNLYWYRQAAGRGLQLLFYSVGIGQISSEVPQNLSASRPQDRQFILSSKKLLLSDSGFYLCAWSLGGGEKLFFGSGTQLSVL.

The V and J genes are TRBV10-3 and TRBJ2-7, with 10 bases identical to TRBD1. The CDR3 has 14 residues. J gave up 0 bases and V 9 bases, and 5 bases lay outside the gene matches. From germline, CDR1 is ENHRY and CDR2 SYGVKD. CDR3 DNA: TGTGCCATTGGACAGGGGGATCTCTCCTACGAGCAGTACTTC. This codes for CAIGQGDLSYEQYF.

This clone was seen more than once but under ten times. The chain carries TRBV6-1 and TRBJ2-5, with TRBD2 matching 7 bases. TRBJ2-7 matches the DNA end more closely, so the J call is doubtful. The CDR3 has 15 amino acids. Germline V lookup: CDR1 MNHNS, CDR2 SASEGT. Here the CDR3 reads CASSDFPGLTYEQYF. Written as DNA, the CDR3 is TGTGCCAGCAGTGATTTCCCGGGACTAACCTACGAGCAGTACTTC.

This clone has only a few counts. The chain is built from TRBV6-4 and TRBJ2-7, with 9 bases that match TRBD2. From germline, CDR1 is MRHNA and CDR2 SNTAGT. V lost 4 bases to trimming and J lost 5 bases; unmatched junction nucleotides: 3. The CDR3 has 13 residues. CDR3 in DNA: TGTGCCAGCAGTGCGCTAGCGGGACACGAGCAGTACTTC. Amino acid sequence: CASSALAGHEQYF.

This clone was detected a few times. CDR3 in DNA: TGTGCCAGCAGTTTATTGGAGGCCGGGCAGTACTTC. As protein: CASSLLEAGQYF. The chain employs TRBV28 and TRBJ2-7; maybe TRBD2 (5 bases). V was shortened by 1 base and J by 9 bases, with 10 bases between the two germline ends. Germline V gene sequence: CDR1 MDHEN, CDR2 SYDVKM. The CDR3 is made up of 12 amino acids.

V and J are TRBV7-3 and TRBJ2-7; 7 nucleotides line up with TRBD2. The CDR3 loop spans 15 amino acids. With 5 bases clipped from V and 2 bases from J, the junction kept 9 bases outside the gene matches. Germline-derived CDR1 and CDR2 are SGHTA and FQGTGA. The CDR3 sequence is CASSLGGGATYEQYF. The CDR3 DNA is TGTGCCAGCAGCCTCGGGGGAGGGGCCACCTACGAGCAGTACTTC. Full variable domain (rest looked up from reference TRBV7-3 and TRBJ2-7): GAGVSQTPSNKVTEKGKYVELRCDPISGHTALYWYRQSLGQGPEFLIYFQGTGAADDSGLPNDRFFAVRPEGSVSTLKIQRTERGDSAVYLCASSLGGGATYEQYFGPGTRLTVT.

This clone has a handful of counts. V is TRBV2 and J is TRBJ1-5; weak D call: TRBD1 (5 bases). V was cut by 7 bases and J by 3 bases, with 16 bases left in between. The CDR3 is made up of 15 amino acids. Germline CDR1 is SNHLY and CDR2 is FYNNEI. For the CDR3, the DNA is TGTGCCAGCAACGCACCAGGGCAGGCCAATCAGCCCCAGCATTTT. As protein: CASNAPGQANQPQHF.

A few counts support this clone. The chain recombines TRBV29-1 with TRBJ2-5; D may be TRBD2 (7 bases). TRBJ2-7 explains the end of the DNA better; the J call may be wrong. The CDR3 has 12 residues. Germline-derived CDR1 and CDR2 are SQVTM and ANQGSEA. Here the CDR3 DNA reads TGCAGTACTCTAGGGGGGGCCTACGAGCAGTACTTC. This encodes CSTLGGAYEQYF.

The chain links TRBV28 to TRBJ2-6, with 7 bases identical to TRBD2. Trimming took 6 bases from V and 0 from J; bases not matched to a gene: 14. The germline CDR1 and CDR2 sequences are MDHEN and SYDVKM. The CDR3 length is 19 residues. The CDR3 region is CASSKSQAGSSSGANVLTF. CDR3 bases: TGTGCCAGCAGCAAATCACAAGCGGGGAGTTCCTCTGGGGCCAACGTCCTGACTTTC.

V and J are TRBV5-1 and TRBJ2-3; TRBD2 matches at 15 bases. Germline-derived CDR1 and CDR2 are SGHRS and YFSETQ. V was pared by 4 bases and J by 2 bases, with 14 bases of the junction left unmatched. This CDR3 has 20 residues. The DNA for the CDR3 is TGCGCCAGCAGCGGGACAGGATCTGGACTAGCGGGAGGGTACACAGATACGCAGTATTTT. It translates to CASSGTGSGLAGGYTDTQYF.

This sequence joins TRBV7-2 and TRBJ1-5, with D perhaps matching TRBD1 (5 bases). CDR1 is SGHTA and CDR2 is FQGNSA in the germline V gene. V lost 6 bases and J 3 bases, leaving 12 bases between the germline ends. This CDR3 has 14 residues. For the CDR3, the DNA is TGTGCCAGCAGACTCGAGGGACTCAATCAGCCCCAGCATTTT. Its translation: CASRLEGLNQPQHF.

The rearrangement joins TRBV30 to TRBJ1-5; D not certain. Trimming removed 5 bases at V and 3 bases at J, with 8 bases between. CDR3 size: 12 residues. CDR1 and CDR2 (germline): GTSNPN, SVGIG (reference sequence). The CDR3 reads CAWALANQPQHF. The CDR3 DNA follows: TGTGCCTGGGCCTTGGCCAATCAGCCCCAGCATTTT.

This chain joins TRBV9 and TRBJ1-1; tentatively, D is TRBD1 (5 bases). The CDR3 runs to 16 residues. Trimming took 0 bases from V and 1 from J, leaving 13 bases between them. CDR1 is SGDLS and CDR2 is YYNGEE in the germline V gene. The CDR3 DNA follows: TGTGCCAGCAGCGTAGGTTGGGGACTGAGGAACACTGAAGCTTTCTTT. This codes for CASSVGWGLRNTEAFF.

The J gene is TRBJ1-1, the V gene TRBV2; 12 bases fit TRBD1. Trimming cost V 5 bases and J 7 bases; bases outside gene matches: 8. Germline V gene data show CDR1 as SNHLY and CDR2 as FYNNEI. CDR3 size: 15 residues. CDR3 protein: CASSLGGQGAFEAFF. In nucleotides, the CDR3 is TGTGCCAGCAGTTTGGGGGGACAGGGGGCATTTGAAGCTTTCTTT.

The chain links TRBV19 to TRBJ1-2; possible D gene TRBD1, 6 bases. The CDR3 consists of 15 residues. CDR1 is LNHDA, CDR2 SQIVND, per germline (reference sequence). The V and J ends lost 7 bases and 4 bases respectively, with 19 bases between them. CDR3 DNA sequence: TGTGCCAGTAACCCTGGCGCGGGGGCGGGCTATGGCTACACCTTC. It is translated as CASNPGAGAGYGYTF.

The J gene is TRBJ2-1, the V gene TRBV7-8; 14 bases are a match to TRBD2. This CDR3 contains 15 residues. V dropped 4 bases and J dropped 10; count of bases not matched to a gene: 6. The germline CDR1 and CDR2 sequences are SGHVS and FQNEAQ. The CDR3 sequence is CASSSGLAGDREQFF. The CDR3 DNA reads as TGTGCCAGCAGCTCGGGACTAGCGGGAGACAGGGAGCAGTTCTTC.

This clone was counted a few times. The chain employs TRBV10-1 and TRBJ2-1; possibly TRBD2 for D (6 bases). Germline assignment: CDR1 WNHNN and CDR2 SYGVQD (reference sequence). Trimming pared 3 bases from V and 8 bases from J, leaving 8 bases between. This CDR3 contains 12 residues. CDR3 nucleotide sequence: TGCGCCAGCAGTGACGGCGGGGATGAGCAGTTCTTC. Protein product: CASSDGGDEQFF.

This clone showed up just a few times. V gene TRBV10-3 combines with J gene TRBJ2-3; 8 bases agree with TRBD1. Germline CDR1 is ENHRY and CDR2 is SYGVKD. With 6 bases clipped from V and 6 bases from J, the junction kept 8 bases outside the gene matches. The CDR3 spans 14 residues. Here the CDR3 reads CAISRSTGEDTQYF. In DNA form, the CDR3 reads TGTGCCATCAGCCGGTCGACAGGGGAGGATACGCAGTATTTT.

This clone was detected only a few times. The chain recombines TRBV2 with TRBJ1-2, with D possibly being TRBD1 (5 bases). V lost 6 bases, J lost 0 bases, and 14 bases lay in between. The CDR3 contains 15 residues. CDR1 and CDR2 from the germline V gene are SNHLY and FYNNEI. Here the CDR3 reads CASSQGTEANYGYTF. In DNA form, the CDR3 reads TGTGCCAGCAGCCAGGGCACCGAAGCTAACTATGGCTACACCTTC.

The chain is built from TRBV27 and TRBJ2-7; tentative D call: TRBD2 (6 bases). Germline loops: CDR1 MNHEY, CDR2 SMNVEV (reference sequence). This CDR3 comprises 16 residues. V lost 5 bases and J 1 base, leaving 18 bases between the germline ends. CDR3 in amino acids: CASSRLAGGVSYEQYF. In DNA form, the CDR3 reads TGTGCCAGCAGTCGACTGGCCGGCGGGGTGTCCTACGAGCAGTACTTC.